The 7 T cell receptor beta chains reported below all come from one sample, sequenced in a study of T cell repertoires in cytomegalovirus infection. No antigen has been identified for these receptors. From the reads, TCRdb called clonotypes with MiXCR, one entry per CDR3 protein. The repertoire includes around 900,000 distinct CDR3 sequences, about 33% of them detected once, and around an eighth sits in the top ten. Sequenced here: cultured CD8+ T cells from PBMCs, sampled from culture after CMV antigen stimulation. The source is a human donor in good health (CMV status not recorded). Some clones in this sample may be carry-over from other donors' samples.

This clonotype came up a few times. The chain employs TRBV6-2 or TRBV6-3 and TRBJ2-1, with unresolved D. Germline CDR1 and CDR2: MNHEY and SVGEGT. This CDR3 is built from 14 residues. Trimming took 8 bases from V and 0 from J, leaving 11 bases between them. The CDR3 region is CASEGGSSYNEQFF. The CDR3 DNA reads TGTGCCAGCGAAGGCGGAAGCTCCTACAATGAGCAGTTCTTC.

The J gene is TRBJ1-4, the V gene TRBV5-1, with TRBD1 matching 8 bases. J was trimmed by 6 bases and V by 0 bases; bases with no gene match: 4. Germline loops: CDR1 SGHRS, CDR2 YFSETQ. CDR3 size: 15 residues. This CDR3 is CASSLVRGQDEKLFF. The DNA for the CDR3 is TGCGCCAGCAGCTTGGTCAGGGGGCAAGATGAAAAACTGTTTTTT.

Written as DNA, the CDR3 is TGTGCCAGCAGCCTCCTATCGGGACCCCCCAGTGAAAAACTGTTTTTT. Protein: CASSLLSGPPSEKLFF. V gene TRBV14 combines with J gene TRBJ1-4; weak D call: TRBD1 (5 bases). Germline V lookup: CDR1 SGHDN, CDR2 FVKESK. V was shortened by 4 bases and J by 7 bases, with 19 bases between the two germline ends. The CDR3 contains 16 residues.

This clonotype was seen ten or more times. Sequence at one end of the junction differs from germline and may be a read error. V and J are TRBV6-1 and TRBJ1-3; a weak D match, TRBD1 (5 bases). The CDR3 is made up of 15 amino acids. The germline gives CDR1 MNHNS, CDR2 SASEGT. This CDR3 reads CASREDSSSGNTIYF. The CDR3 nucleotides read TGTGCCAGCAGGGAAGACAGTTCTTCTGGAAACACCATATATTTT.

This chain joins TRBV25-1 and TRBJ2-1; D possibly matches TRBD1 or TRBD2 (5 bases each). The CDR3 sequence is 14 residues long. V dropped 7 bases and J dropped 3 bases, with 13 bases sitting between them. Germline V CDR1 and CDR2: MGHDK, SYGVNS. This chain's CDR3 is CASTPGRYYNEQFF. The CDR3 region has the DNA TGTGCCAGCACCCCGGGACGGTACTACAATGAGCAGTTCTTC.

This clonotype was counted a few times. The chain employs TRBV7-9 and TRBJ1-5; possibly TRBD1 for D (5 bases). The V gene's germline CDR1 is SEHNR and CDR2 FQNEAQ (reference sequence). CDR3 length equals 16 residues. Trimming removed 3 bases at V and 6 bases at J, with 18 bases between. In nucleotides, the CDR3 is TGTGCCAGCAGCTTGTACCCTCCGCAGGGTTTTCAGCCCCAGCATTTT. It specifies CASSLYPPQGFQPQHF.

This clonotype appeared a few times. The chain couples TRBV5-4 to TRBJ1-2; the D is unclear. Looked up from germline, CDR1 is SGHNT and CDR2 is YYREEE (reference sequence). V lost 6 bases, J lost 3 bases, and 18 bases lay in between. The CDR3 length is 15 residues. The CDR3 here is CASTLGSTDYYGYTF. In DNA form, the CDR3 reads TGTGCCAGCACCCTGGGAAGTACCGACTACTATGGCTACACCTTC.